A selection of T cell receptor beta chains follows, all from one sample in a study of shared clonotypes between healthy human individuals. Profiled with immunoSEQ multiplex PCR; TCRdb holds only in-frame clones, not every one. The data show more than 450,000 clones, 60% to 85% seen once. The sequenced material came from PBMCs. These receptors originate from a woman aged 40 to 49 in good health. Some clones in this sample may be carry-over from other donors' samples. The CDR3 runs from the conserved cysteine through the conserved F or W. The order of the fields is J gene, clone size, D gene, V gene, CDR3 protein, CDR3 DNA. The D gene is left open where the match is weak. Some rows have no size entry. The others give once, few or many, or a class for an expanded clone.

J: TRBJ2-3; size: -; D: -; V: TRBV9; CDR3: CASSVANTQYF; DNA: TGTGCCAGCAGCGTAGCAAATACGCAGTATTTT
J: TRBJ2-5; size: once; D: TRBD2; V: TRBV7-6; CDR3: CASRPEREPGAQYF; DNA: TGTGCCAGCAGACCGGAGCGGGAGCCTGGGGCCCAGTACTTC
J: TRBJ1-1; size: few; D: -; V: TRBV28; CDR3: CASSQWDINTEAFF; DNA: TGTGCCAGCAGCCAGTGGGACATTAACACTGAAGCTTTCTTT
J: TRBJ2-2; size: -; D: TRBD1; V: TRBV9; CDR3: CASSRGRDTGELFF; DNA: TGTGCCAGCAGCAGGGGGCGCGACACCGGGGAGCTGTTTTTT
J: TRBJ1-1; size: -; D: TRBD1; V: TRBV7-8; CDR3: CASSPGTAYNTEAFF; DNA: TGTGCCAGCAGCCCCGGGACAGCTTACAACACTGAAGCTTTCTTT
J: TRBJ2-2; size: -; D: -; V: TRBV15; CDR3: CATSRGWGQAGELFF; DNA: TGTGCCACCAGCAGAGGGTGGGGGCAGGCCGGGGAGCTGTTTTTT
J: TRBJ2-7; size: once; D: -; V: TRBV7-2; CDR3: CASSPRVSYEQYF; DNA: TGTGCCAGCAGCCCCCGCGTTTCCTACGAGCAGTACTTC
J: TRBJ1-1; size: few; D: -; V: TRBV2; CDR3: CASSEWGEAFF; DNA: TGTGCCAGCAGTGAATGGGGAGAAGCTTTCTTT
J: TRBJ2-1; size: -; D: -; V: TRBV11-2; CDR3: CASSSTGTGSYNEQFF; DNA: TGTGCCAGCAGCTCAACCGGGACTGGCTCCTACAATGAGCAGTTCTTC
J: TRBJ2-7; size: -; D: TRBD2; V: TRBV27; CDR3: CASSPSGASGSLEQYF; DNA: TGTGCCAGCAGCCCCTCCGGGGCTAGCGGGAGTCTCGAGCAGTACTTC
J: TRBJ2-7; size: once; D: TRBD2; V: TRBV7-2; CDR3: CASSLGLAGETSSYEQYF; DNA: TGTGCCAGCAGCTTGGGACTAGCGGGGGAGACGAGCTCCTACGAGCAGTACTTC
J: TRBJ2-5; size: -; D: -; V: TRBV30; CDR3: CAWSVGGWYQETQYF; DNA: TGTGCCTGGAGTGTAGGGGGTTGGTACCAAGAGACCCAGTACTTC
J: TRBJ2-7; size: -; D: TRBD1; V: TRBV9; CDR3: CASSLTGQGSDEQYF; DNA: TGTGCCAGCAGCTTGACGGGACAGGGCAGCGACGAGCAGTACTTC
J: TRBJ1-1; size: -; D: -; V: TRBV30; CDR3: CAWTSGRNTEAFF; DNA: TGTGCCTGGACAAGTGGCAGAAACACTGAAGCTTTCTTT
J: TRBJ2-1; size: -; D: -; V: TRBV6-1; CDR3: CASSEAGSGLDNEQFF; DNA: TGTGCCAGCAGTGAAGCCGGGTCAGGCCTAGACAATGAGCAGTTCTTC
J: TRBJ1-5; size: -; D: -; V: TRBV28; CDR3: CASSLVQGEGQPQHF; DNA: TGTGCCAGCAGTTTAGTCCAGGGCGAAGGGCAGCCCCAGCATTTT
J: TRBJ2-3; size: -; D: -; V: TRBV25-1; CDR3: CASSEYGTDTQYF; DNA: TGTGCCAGCAGTGAATATGGCACAGATACGCAGTATTTT
J: TRBJ1-2; size: -; D: -; V: TRBV7-6; CDR3: CASSLASRMEGGYTF; DNA: TGTGCCAGCAGCTTAGCGAGTAGAATGGAGGGTGGCTACACCTTC
J: TRBJ1-1; size: -; D: -; V: TRBV7-6; CDR3: CASSLEGEAFF; DNA: TGTGCCAGCAGCTTGGAGGGGGAAGCTTTCTTT
J: TRBJ2-3; size: many; D: -; V: TRBV9; CDR3: CASSETDRYTDTQYF; DNA: TGTGCCAGCAGCGAGACCGATAGATACACAGATACGCAGTATTTT
J: TRBJ1-1; size: -; D: -; V: TRBV30; CDR3: CAWIPTAGGEAFF; DNA: TGTGCCTGGATCCCCACCGCCGGGGGTGAGGCTTTCTTT
J: TRBJ1-5; size: -; D: -; V: TRBV6-5; CDR3: CASRTSGRDQPQHF; DNA: TGTGCCAGCAGAACCTCGGGTAGGGATCAGCCCCAGCATTTT
J: TRBJ2-1; size: -; D: -; V: TRBV18; CDR3: CASSPLSGASYNEQFF; DNA: TGTGCCAGCTCACCACTGTCGGGGGCATCCTACAATGAGCAGTTCTTC